This entry lists 30 T cell receptor beta chains sequenced from one sample in a study of T cell changes during pregnancy in multiple sclerosis. This table comes from immunoSEQ multiplex PCR, and its TCRdb copy is limited to in-frame clones, with some not included. The sample includes 80,000 or so clones, about 91% of them seen just once. The sample was peripheral blood, taken before pregnancy. The receptor set was obtained from a female donor with multiple sclerosis, enrolled in a pregnancy study.

This rearrangement joins TRBV2 to TRBJ2-3; 12 bases agree with TRBD2. Germline CDR1 SNHLY, CDR2 FYNNEI. The ends lost 4 bases at V and 5 bases at J; junction bases unmatched: 10. CDR3 length: 17 amino acids. The CDR3 spells CASSVLRLAGDRDTQYF. The DNA for the CDR3 is TGTGCCAGCAGTGTACTAAGACTAGCGGGAGACAGAGATACGCAGTATTTT. Looking up the rest from reference TRBV2 and TRBJ2-3 gives the full variable domain: EPEVTQTPSHQVTQMGQEVILRCVPISNHLYFYWYRQILGQKVEFLVSFYNNEISEKSEIFDDQFSVERPDGSNFTLKIRSTKLEDSAMYFCASSVLRLAGDRDTQYFGPGTRLTVL.

The genes are TRBV30 and TRBJ2-6, with a possible D match to TRBD1 (6 bases). V was cut by 4 bases and J by 4 bases, with 11 bases left in between. Germline CDR1 reads GTSNPN; CDR2 reads SVGIG (reference sequence). CDR3 length equals 14 residues. CDR3 DNA: TGTGCCTGGACCAGGGGACCAGGGGCCAACGTCCTGACTTTC. This gives the protein CAWTRGPGANVLTF.

The chain is built from TRBV4-3 and TRBJ2-7; D is unclear. The CDR3 contains 16 residues. Germline CDR1 LGHNA, CDR2 YSLEER. Trimming removed 1 base from V and 1 base from J, with 14 bases in between. CDR3 sequence reads: CASSQGPRMGSYEQYF. The CDR3 nucleotides are TGCGCCAGCAGCCAAGGACCCAGGATGGGTTCCTACGAGCAGTACTTC.

The V and J genes are TRBV6-5 and TRBJ2-1; 10 bases are a match to TRBD1. V lost 7 bases, J lost 5 bases, and 5 bases stayed unmatched. The length of the CDR3 is 14 residues. Germline V gives CDR1 MNHEY, CDR2 SVGAGI. CDR3 nucleotide sequence: TGTGCCAGCACGTGGACAGGGGGAAACAATGAGCAGTTCTTC. This translates into CASTWTGGNNEQFF.

The chain employs TRBV28 and TRBJ2-7, with TRBD2 matching over 11 bases. V lost 5 bases, J lost 2 bases, and 5 bases stayed unmatched. The CDR3 spans 15 residues. The germline CDR1 and CDR2 sequences are MDHEN and SYDVKM. DNA of the CDR3: TGTGCCAGCAGTCCTCGACTAGCGGGACCCTACGAGCAGTACTTC. Amino acids: CASSPRLAGPYEQYF.

V gene TRBV19 combines with J gene TRBJ1-5; D ambiguous. The length of the CDR3 is 14 residues. The V gene's germline CDR1 is LNHDA and CDR2 SQIVND (reference sequence). Trimming removed 2 bases at V and 4 bases at J, with 9 bases between. The CDR3 DNA reads TGTGCCAGTAGTATAAGGTCAGCGAATCAGCCCCAGCATTTT. Amino acids: CASSIRSANQPQHF.

CDR3 residues: CASSLGVGSTYNEQFF. The CDR3 bases are TGTGCCAGCAGCTTAGGGGTCGGGAGCACTTACAATGAGCAGTTCTTC. The chain carries TRBV7-3 and TRBJ2-1; D might be TRBD2 (6 bases). V lost 2 bases and J 4 bases, leaving 15 bases between the germline ends. The CDR3 sequence is 16 residues long. Germline V gene sequence: CDR1 SGHTA, CDR2 FQGTGA.

The chain carries TRBV5-4 and TRBJ2-7, with 7 bases lining up with TRBD1. This CDR3 spans 13 amino acids. Germline V gives CDR1 SGHNT, CDR2 YYREEE (reference sequence). J lost 6 bases, V lost 4 bases, and 7 bases had no gene match. CDR3 sequence (DNA): TGTGCCAGCAGCAATACCGACAGGGTCGAGCAGTACTTC. Its translation is CASSNTDRVEQYF. The full variable domain, rest sourced from reference TRBV5-4 and TRBJ2-7, is ETGVTQSPTHLIKTRGQQVTLRCSSQSGHNTVSWYQQALGQGPQFIFQYYREEENGRGNFPPRFSGLQFPNYSSELNVNALELDDSALYLCASSNTDRVEQYFGPGTRLTVT.

The V gene is TRBV29-1, the J gene TRBJ2-6, with no clear D. V dropped 2 bases and J dropped 2 bases, with 4 bases sitting between them. CDR3 length: 13 amino acids. Germline CDR1 and CDR2: SQVTM and ANQGSEA. CDR3: CSVEPAGANVLTF. For the CDR3, the DNA is TGCAGCGTTGAACCAGCTGGGGCCAACGTCCTGACTTTC.

This clone is a singleton in its sample. The gene calls are TRBV5-1 and TRBJ2-3; tentatively, D is TRBD2 (5 bases). The CDR3 runs 14 residues. CDR1 and CDR2 from the germline V gene are SGHRS and YFSETQ. V was clipped by 0 bases and J by 3 bases, with 8 bases between them. CDR3 amino acids: CASSLAPGTDTQYF. CDR3 coding DNA: TGCGCCAGCAGCTTGGCCCCGGGGACAGATACGCAGTATTTT. The variable domain in full, completed from reference TRBV5-1 and TRBJ2-3, reads KAGVTQTPRYLIKTRGQQVTLSCSPISGHRSVSWYQQTPGQGLQFLFEYFSETQRNKGNFPGRFSGRQFSNSRSEMNVSTLELGDSALYLCASSLAPGTDTQYFGPGTRLTVL.

This chain links TRBV6-6 with TRBJ1-1; TRBD1 aligns across 10 bases. V trimming: 6 bases; J trimming: 0 bases; junction bases outside the gene matches: 4. CDR1 is MNHNY, CDR2 SVGAGI, per germline (reference sequence). The CDR3 length is 15 residues. The CDR3 nucleotides read TGTGCCAGCAGCCCGGGACAGGGGCTGAACACTGAAGCTTTCTTT. As protein: CASSPGQGLNTEAFF.

This rearrangement joins TRBV19 to TRBJ2-3; a weak D match, TRBD2 (6 bases). The CDR3 extends over 16 amino acids. V lost 1 base, J lost 1 base, and 12 bases lay in between. CDR1 LNHDA and CDR2 SQIVND come from the germline V gene (reference sequence). The CDR3 reads CASSIGGGIGTDTQYF. CDR3 nucleotides: TGTGCCAGTAGTATAGGGGGCGGGATCGGCACAGATACGCAGTATTTT.

The chain is built from TRBV5-1 and TRBJ1-1; TRBD1 matches 10 bases. With V trimmed by 4 bases and J by 8 bases, 11 bases remained unmatched. CDR1 and CDR2 from the germline V gene are SGHRS and YFSETQ. The CDR3 has 15 amino acids. The CDR3 loop is CASSGLRGTGAEAFF. The CDR3 DNA follows: TGCGCCAGCAGCGGTTTACGTGGGACAGGGGCGGAAGCTTTCTTT.

The V gene is TRBV5-4, the J gene TRBJ1-1; 8 nucleotides agree with TRBD1. The V and J ends lost 4 bases and 4 bases, in that order; junction bases with no gene match: 9. This CDR3 spans 15 amino acids. Per germline, CDR1 SGHNT and CDR2 YYREEE (reference sequence). The CDR3 DNA sequence: TGTGCCAGCAGCGGCGGACAGGGTGGGGTCACTGAAGCTTTCTTT. Protein product: CASSGGQGGVTEAFF.

This chain connects TRBV10-3 to TRBJ2-2, with 15 bases that match TRBD2. Germline lookup yields CDR1 ENHRY and CDR2 SYGVKD. This CDR3 region has 15 residues. After removal of 6 bases from V and 7 bases from J, the junction contained 3 bases not matched to a gene. The chain's CDR3 is CAIRGLAGGRGELFF. CDR3 bases: TGTGCCATCAGAGGACTAGCGGGAGGGCGCGGGGAGCTGTTTTTT.

This chain uses TRBV28 with TRBJ2-5; the match to TRBD1 covers 9 bases. This CDR3 spans 14 amino acids. The germline gives CDR1 MDHEN, CDR2 SYDVKM. V shed 4 bases, J shed 5 bases, and the junction held 5 bases outside the gene matches. The CDR3 DNA follows: TGTGCCAGCAGTTATTCCGGGACAGGGGAGACCCAGTACTTC. Protein: CASSYSGTGETQYF.

The CDR3 region is CASNIPNLCVSDRGGEMRQPQHF. The CDR3 coding sequence is TGTGCCAGCAACATACCCAACCTGTGTGTTTCCGACAGGGGCGGGGAGATGAGACAGCCCCAGCATTTT. The chain uses TRBV5-2 and TRBJ1-5; the tabulated D call, TRBD1, remains unverified against the DNA. TRBV5-2 is flagged as a pseudogene. The CDR3 has 23 amino acids.

V and J are TRBV4-1 and TRBJ2-5, with a tentative D call TRBD1 (6 bases). Germline lookup yields CDR1 MGHRA and CDR2 YSYEKL. The CDR3 is made up of 15 amino acids. Trimming removed 0 bases from V and 5 bases from J, with 13 bases in between. The CDR3: CASSQEGVGAETQYF. DNA for the CDR3: TGCGCCAGCAGCCAAGAGGGGGTGGGGGCTGAGACCCAGTACTTC.

Concerning this clone: The junction does not match germline at one end; this may be a read error. This sequence joins TRBV5-6 and TRBJ2-6; D might be TRBD2 (6 bases). Per germline, CDR1 SGHDT and CDR2 YYEEEE. This CDR3 is built from 16 residues. The CDR3 region has the DNA TGTGCCAGCAGGTTGGAGGGGTCGTCTGGGGCCAACGTCCTGACTTTC. Its protein product is CASRLEGSSGANVLTF.

This clone was seen a few times. The V and J genes are TRBV29-1 and TRBJ1-1, with unresolved D. The V end was cut by 4 bases, the J end by 0 bases, with 9 bases between. CDR1 and CDR2 from the germline V gene are SQVTM and ANQGSEA. The length of the CDR3 is 13 residues. The CDR3 sequence is CSVVLSLNTEAFF. The CDR3 DNA follows: TGCAGCGTTGTCCTTAGCTTGAACACTGAAGCTTTCTTT.

The chain links TRBV7-6 to TRBJ2-1; TRBD1 aligns across 8 bases. CDR1 and CDR2 from the germline V gene are SGHVS and FNYEAQ. Trimming at V came to 7 bases and at J to 0 bases, leaving 8 bases not matched to a gene. The CDR3 is 16 residues long. The CDR3: CASTQTGAPSYNEQFF. The CDR3 region has the DNA TGTGCCAGCACCCAGACAGGGGCTCCCTCCTACAATGAGCAGTTCTTC.

This rearrangement joins TRBV28 to TRBJ1-1, with TRBD1 matching over 9 bases. Germline CDR1 and CDR2: MDHEN and SYDVKM. The CDR3 is 13 amino acids. V gave up 4 bases and J gave up 9 bases; unmatched junction bases: 6. The CDR3 DNA reads TGTGCCAGCAGTTGGAGGGACAGGGTAAAAGCTTTCTTT. This sequence encodes CASSWRDRVKAFF.

The count of this clone is one. The chain is built from TRBV5-4 and TRBJ2-7, with TRBD1 matching over 7 bases. Losses at the gene ends were 0 bases for V and 0 bases for J; bases not matched to a gene: 6. In germline, CDR1 is SGHNT, CDR2 YYREEE (reference sequence). There are 16 residues in the CDR3. The CDR3 sequence: CASSLGGTESSYEQYF. The CDR3 nucleotides read TGTGCCAGCAGCTTGGGGGGGACAGAAAGCTCCTACGAGCAGTACTTC. The full variable domain, in which reference TRBV5-4 and TRBJ2-7 provide the parts outside the CDR3, is ETGVTQSPTHLIKTRGQQVTLRCSSQSGHNTVSWYQQALGQGPQFIFQYYREEENGRGNFPPRFSGLQFPNYSSELNVNALELDDSALYLCASSLGGTESSYEQYFGPGTRLTVT.

The chain combines TRBV29-1 with TRBJ2-1, with TRBD2 matching over 13 bases. J was trimmed by 7 bases and V by 6 bases; bases with no gene match: 6. CDR3 length equals 14 residues. Germline CDR1 reads SQVTM; CDR2 reads ANQGSEA. The DNA for the CDR3 is TGCAGCGTACTAGCGGGAGGGCCGCATAATGAGCAGTTCTTC. Translating it yields CSVLAGGPHNEQFF.

The chain employs TRBV21-1 and TRBJ2-1; the DNA was not compared with TRBD2, the D call given in the table. TRBV21-1 is designated a pseudogene. This CDR3 is built from 18 residues. CDR3 DNA: TGTGCCAGCAGCGAATCACATTACGGGACTAGCGGGATCAATGAGCAGTTCTTC. Translating gives CASSESHYGTSGINEQFF.

This chain connects TRBV28 to TRBJ2-2, with TRBD1 as a possible D gene (6 bases). Germline CDR1 reads MDHEN; CDR2 reads SYDVKM. Trimming removed 8 bases at V and 4 bases at J, with 14 bases between. The CDR3 length is 14 residues. The CDR3 region has the DNA TGTGCCAGCTTCGCAGGGGCCGGCACCGGGGAGCTGTTTTTT. Its translation: CASFAGAGTGELFF.

This clone occurred a few times. The chain couples TRBV5-5 to TRBJ2-4; D is undetermined. CDR3 length: 13 amino acids. Germline V lookup: CDR1 SGHKS, CDR2 YYEKEE (reference sequence). The V end lost 4 bases, the J end lost 0 bases, and 5 bases lay between the germline ends. CDR3 amino acids: CASSHGAKNIQYF. The CDR3 DNA reads as TGTGCCAGCAGCCACGGAGCCAAAAACATTCAGTACTTC.

This clone is termed large (0.1 to 1%). The chain links TRBV19 to TRBJ2-2, with D perhaps matching TRBD1 (6 bases). The CDR3 has 14 amino acids. V lost 4 bases to trimming and J lost 5 bases, with 11 bases between them. CDR1 and CDR2 (germline): LNHDA, SQIVND (reference sequence). The CDR3 protein is CASSNTGLTGELFF. The CDR3 DNA reads TGTGCCAGTAGTAATACAGGGTTGACCGGGGAGCTGTTTTTT.

V gene TRBV2 combines with J gene TRBJ2-7; TRBD2 agrees at 14 bases. Trimming took 10 bases from V and 4 from J; bases not matched to a gene: 18. Germline values: CDR1 SNHLY, CDR2 FYNNEI. The CDR3 extends over 18 amino acids. The CDR3 bases are TGTGCCACGTGGTCCACCTCCGGGACTAGCGGGAGTGGGTACGAGCAGTACTTC. Amino acids: CATWSTSGTSGSGYEQYF.

The chain joins TRBV27 to TRBJ2-7; TRBD2 agrees at 9 bases. This CDR3 is 16 amino acids long. Per germline, CDR1 MNHEY and CDR2 SMNVEV (reference sequence). Unmatched junction bases numbered 14, after V lost 7 bases and J lost 4 bases. CDR3 bases: TGTGCCAGCACCTCCCAGGGGCGGGAGGGCCTGTACGAGCAGTACTTC. Translation: CASTSQGREGLYEQYF.